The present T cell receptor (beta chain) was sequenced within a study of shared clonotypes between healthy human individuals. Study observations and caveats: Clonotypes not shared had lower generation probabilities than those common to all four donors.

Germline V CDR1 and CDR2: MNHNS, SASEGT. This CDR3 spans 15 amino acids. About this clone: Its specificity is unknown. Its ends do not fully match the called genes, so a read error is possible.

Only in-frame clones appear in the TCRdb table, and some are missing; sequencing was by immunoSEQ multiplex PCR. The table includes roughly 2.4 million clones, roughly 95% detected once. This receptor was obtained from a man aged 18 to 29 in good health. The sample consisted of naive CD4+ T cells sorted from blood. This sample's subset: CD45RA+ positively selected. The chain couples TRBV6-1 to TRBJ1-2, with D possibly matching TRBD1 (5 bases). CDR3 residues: CASREGAGGNYGYTF. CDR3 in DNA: TGTGCCAGCAGAGAAGGGGCGGGAGGGAACTATGGCTACACCTTC.